This T cell receptor (beta chain) comes out of a study of beta chain features in type 1 diabetes. Study details: The samples had 90 million to 130 million sorted cells examined in all. Study-wide results and caveats: Type 1 diabetes patients showed a moderate but significant shortening of TCRB CDR3s in all four CD4+ subsets.

Comment on this clone: Its antigen is undetermined.

The CDR3 totals 13 residues. Isolated RNA was reverse transcribed in full, so expressed TCRB transcripts were sequenced. Profiled with immunoSEQ multiplex PCR; TCRdb holds only in-frame clones, not every one. The repertoire consists of 250,000 or so clones, with approximately 15% occurring once and the leading ten covering 0.019%. The receptor was isolated from a man under 40 with type 1 diabetes. The chain recombines TRBV21-1 with TRBJ1-1; the table's TRBD1 call for D was not verified on the DNA. TRBV21-1 constitutes a pseudogene. The sequenced sample consisted of naive CD4+ T cells from blood. Here the CDR3 DNA reads TGTGCCAGCCCCCCAGGTGTGAACACTGAAGCTTTCTTT. Translating gives CASPPGVNTEAFF.